A single sample gave rise to the 7 T cell receptor beta chains below, sequenced in a study of OX40 agonist ivuxolimab in advanced cancers. Sequenced by immunoSEQ multiplex PCR; TCRdb stores in-frame clones only, minus some. The sample records fewer than 60,000 clones, roughly 92% being singletons. This sample comprised CD4+ or CD8+ T cells sorted from blood, obtained in a trial of the OX40 agonist ivuxolimab. These receptor sequences come from an adult with an advanced solid tumor such as melanoma, head and neck, liver or kidney cancer.

The rearrangement joins TRBV7-9 to TRBJ1-1; possibly TRBD1 for D (5 bases). Trimming cost V 5 bases and J 0 bases, with 13 bases left between them. Per the germline V gene, CDR1 is SEHNR and CDR2 is FQNEAQ (reference sequence). The CDR3 runs to 15 residues. CDR3 nucleotide sequence: TGTGCCAGCAGCCCAGAACAGGCGTTGAACACTGAAGCTTTCTTT. It codes for CASSPEQALNTEAFF.

The rearrangement uses TRBV10-3 and TRBJ2-2; the match to TRBD1 covers 9 bases. Germline CDR1 and CDR2: ENHRY and SYGVKD. The V and J ends lost 4 bases and 5 bases, in that order; junction bases with no gene match: 8. This CDR3 has 16 residues. CDR3 region: CAISAGQGVPTGELFF. CDR3 in DNA: TGTGCCATCAGTGCGGGACAGGGCGTCCCGACCGGGGAGCTGTTTTTT.

The chain couples TRBV27 to TRBJ1-6; unclear D gene. Germline-derived CDR1 and CDR2 are MNHEY and SMNVEV (reference sequence). V was trimmed by 5 bases and J by 7 bases, leaving 15 bases between them. CDR3 length equals 15 residues. The CDR3 sequence: CASSLRRRLNSPLHF. The CDR3 DNA sequence: TGTGCCAGCAGTCTCCGACGGCGTCTCAATTCACCCCTCCACTTT.

The gene calls are TRBV6-6 and TRBJ1-6; a weak D match, TRBD1 (5 bases). V was shortened by 2 bases and J by 7 bases, with 12 bases between the two germline ends. Germline loops: CDR1 MNHNY, CDR2 SVGAGI (reference sequence). The CDR3 is made up of 15 amino acids. The CDR3 is CASSYVDRQNSPLHF. DNA of the CDR3: TGTGCCAGCAGTTACGTCGACAGACAGAATTCACCCCTCCACTTT.

The V call is TRBV7-3, the J call TRBJ2-1, with D unresolved. CDR3 length equals 12 residues. Trimming removed 2 bases at V and 10 bases at J, with 9 bases between. Germline V CDR1 and CDR2: SGHTA, FQGTGA. For the CDR3, the DNA is TGTGCCAGCAGCTTATCGTTGGGGGAGCAGTTCTTC. It codes for CASSLSLGEQFF. Using reference TRBV7-3 and TRBJ2-1 for the parts outside the CDR3, the full variable domain is GAGVSQTPSNKVTEKGKYVELRCDPISGHTALYWYRQSLGQGPEFLIYFQGTGAADDSGLPNDRFFAVRPEGSVSTLKIQRTERGDSAVYLCASSLSLGEQFFGPGTRLTVL.

The rearrangement links TRBV15 to TRBJ2-7; D is undetermined. Germline CDR1 LNHNV, CDR2 YYDKDF (reference sequence). CDR3 length equals 14 residues. V lost 0 bases, J lost 1 base, and 7 bases lay in between. The DNA of the CDR3 is TGTGCCACCAGCAGAGAGGCGGATTCCTACGAGCAGTACTTC. It encodes CATSREADSYEQYF.

This clone was detected once. V usage is TRBV9 and J usage is TRBJ2-3, with D unresolved. Germline values: CDR1 SGDLS, CDR2 YYNGEE. The CDR3 runs 16 residues. V lost 2 bases and J 2 bases, leaving 15 bases between the germline ends. The CDR3 coding sequence is TGTGCCAGCAGCGTCTCGTGGTCAGGTATCACAGATACGCAGTATTTT. It translates to CASSVSWSGITDTQYF.